The 9 T cell receptor beta chains in this list originate from one sample, sequenced in a study of identical twins. TCRdb called the 5' RACE reads again in MiXCR, with one record for every CDR3 protein. The profile covers some 630,000 distinct CDR3 sequences, with about 7.6% appearing a single time and about 1.5% taken by the ten largest. The same data also contributed to another study, on yellow fever vaccine responses in identical twins.

Material for sequencing was PBMCs. Source of these receptors: a woman between 18 and 29 years old in good health.

The J gene is TRBJ2-3, the V gene TRBV4-1; 7 bases are a match to TRBD2. Germline V gives CDR1 MGHRA, CDR2 YSYEKL. J was trimmed by 0 bases and V by 0 bases; bases with no gene match: 3. CDR3 length equals 16 residues. The CDR3 spells CASSQEGLPSTDTQYF. For the CDR3, the DNA is TGCGCCAGCAGCCAAGAGGGACTACCCAGCACAGATACGCAGTATTTT.

This clonotype showed up many times. This chain links TRBV7-9 with TRBJ2-7; TRBD2 aligns across 10 bases. The V gene's germline CDR1 is SEHNR and CDR2 FQNEAQ (reference sequence). The CDR3 length is 17 residues. Trimming at V came to 0 bases and at J to 5 bases, leaving 10 bases not matched to a gene. The CDR3 DNA follows: TGTGCCAGCAGCTTAGCGCGGGCTAGCGGGGGACTAGACGAGCAGTACGTC. As protein: CASSLARASGGLDEQYV.

This clonotype has a count of ten or more. The chain has TRBV29-1 and TRBJ2-5, with a tentative D call TRBD2 (5 bases). V was cut by 4 bases and J by 3 bases, with 12 bases left in between. Germline assignment: CDR1 SQVTM and CDR2 ANQGSEA. This CDR3 region has 13 residues. The CDR3 DNA reads TGCAGCGTTGTACAACTAGTTGAAGAGACCCAGTACTTC. Amino acids: CSVVQLVEETQYF.

This clonotype occurred a few times. The rearrangement uses TRBV15 and TRBJ1-1, with unresolved D. Deletions cut 0 bases from V and 0 bases from J, with 11 bases between. CDR3 length: 16 residues. Germline V gene sequence: CDR1 LNHNV, CDR2 YYDKDF (reference sequence). The CDR3 nucleotides are TGTGCCACCAGCAGAGATGGTCCGGGTCTGAACACTGAAGCTTTCTTT. It codes for CATSRDGPGLNTEAFF.

The CDR3 is CASSLDPTTGGYPYEQYF. CDR3 bases: TGTGCCAGCAGCTTGGACCCCACGACAGGGGGCTACCCCTACGAGCAGTACTTC. The chain carries TRBV5-6 and TRBJ2-7; 10 nucleotides agree with TRBD1. V trimming: 0 bases; J trimming: 2 bases; junction bases outside the gene matches: 11. This CDR3 contains 18 residues. Germline CDR1 and CDR2: SGHDT and YYEEEE.

The sample holds many counts of this clonotype. Written as DNA, the CDR3 is TGTGCCAGCAGCTCTAAAATGAACACTGAAGCTTTCTTT. It translates to CASSSKMNTEAFF. The chain employs TRBV7-3 and TRBJ1-1; no firm D call. CDR1 is SGHTA, CDR2 FQGTGA, per germline. This CDR3 is built from 13 residues. Trimming cost V 4 bases and J 0 bases, with 6 bases left between them.

This clonotype has a count of ten or more. This sequence joins TRBV10-2 and TRBJ2-1; TRBD2 is a possible D gene (5 bases). V lost 8 bases and J lost 5, with 10 bases in between. CDR3 length: 12 amino acids. CDR1 WSHSY and CDR2 SAAADI come from the germline V gene. This chain's CDR3 is CASEDLDNEQFF. The CDR3 region has the DNA TGCGCCAGCGAGGACTTAGACAATGAGCAGTTCTTC.

The genes are TRBV10-3 and TRBJ1-2; D not certain. The V gene lost 8 bases and the J gene lost 0 bases, with 4 bases spanning the gap. From germline, CDR1 is ENHRY and CDR2 SYGVKD. The CDR3 runs 11 residues. CDR3 DNA sequence: TGTGCCATCGGTACTAACTATGGCTACACCTTC. It translates to CAIGTNYGYTF.

This clonotype was observed many times. The gene calls are TRBV2 and TRBJ2-7, with D possibly called TRBD1 or TRBD2 (6 bases each). This CDR3 is built from 12 residues. Trimming removed 11 bases at V and 7 bases at J, with 18 bases between. From germline, CDR1 is SNHLY and CDR2 FYNNEI. CDR3 sequence reads: CALEGGLGEQYF. The CDR3 DNA sequence: TGTGCCCTGGAGGGGGGCCTCGGTGAGCAGTACTTC.